Below, 25 T cell receptor beta chains from the same sample are listed, as sequenced in a study of blood T cell repertoires in COVID-19. Produced via immunoSEQ multiplex PCR; TCRdb's table is partial and in-frame only. This table has about 310,000 clones, 80% to 90% appearing once. Material: PBMCs or T cells enriched from blood (not recorded which). These receptors all stem from a young man who had recovered from COVID-19.

The chain couples TRBV7-6 to TRBJ2-5; 10 positions match TRBD1. CDR1 is SGHVS, CDR2 FNYEAQ, per germline. J was trimmed by 5 bases and V by 6 bases; bases with no gene match: 12. The CDR3 has 16 amino acids. The CDR3 spells CASSPRMGQGRETQYF. The CDR3 DNA reads as TGTGCCAGCAGTCCGAGAATGGGACAGGGGCGGGAGACCCAGTACTTC. Complete variable domain (other parts from reference TRBV7-6 and TRBJ2-5): GAGVSQSPRYKVTKRGQDVALRCDPISGHVSLYWYRQALGQGPEFLTYFNYEAQQDKSGLPNDRFSAERPEGSISTLTIQRTEQRDSAMYRCASSPRMGQGRETQYFGPGTRLLVL.

The chain joins TRBV6-2 or TRBV6-3 to TRBJ2-1, with D possibly being TRBD2 (6 bases). Germline-derived CDR1 and CDR2 are MNHEY and SVGEGT. The V end was cut by 5 bases, the J end by 5 bases, with 16 bases between. This CDR3 region has 15 residues. CDR3 protein: CASSDGGEGHNEQFF. The CDR3 coding sequence is TGTGCCAGCAGTGACGGAGGGGAAGGCCACAATGAGCAGTTCTTC.

The rearrangement joins TRBV30 to TRBJ2-3; 14 bases fit TRBD2. V dropped 1 base and J dropped 4; count of bases not matched to a gene: 4. This CDR3 has 16 residues. From germline, CDR1 is GTSNPN and CDR2 SVGIG (reference sequence). The DNA for the CDR3 is TGTGCCTGGAGTGCCGTGACTAGCGGGGGGGCAGATACGCAGTATTTT. This sequence encodes CAWSAVTSGGADTQYF.

This rearrangement joins TRBV6-5 to TRBJ2-7, with TRBD1 matching over 10 bases. The germline gives CDR1 MNHEY, CDR2 SVGAGI. CDR3 length: 14 residues. V lost 6 bases and J lost 3; bases outside the gene matches: 5. The DNA for the CDR3 is TGTGCCAGCAGCTCGGGACAGGGGCTCTACGAGCAGTACTTC. The encoded protein is CASSSGQGLYEQYF.

This rearrangement joins TRBV18 to TRBJ2-3, with TRBD1 matching over 10 bases. V gave up 8 bases and J gave up 2 bases; unmatched junction bases: 10. Germline V gene sequence: CDR1 KGHSH, CDR2 LQKENI. The CDR3 consists of 16 residues. The CDR3 here is CASPPGTGVLTDTQYF. CDR3 DNA: TGTGCCAGCCCTCCCGGGACAGGGGTCCTCACAGATACGCAGTATTTT.

V gene TRBV29-1 combines with J gene TRBJ1-1; D remains ambiguous. The length of the CDR3 is 11 residues. Trimming removed 6 bases at V and 1 base at J, with 6 bases between. Per germline, CDR1 SQVTM and CDR2 ANQGSEA. The CDR3 DNA follows: TGCAGCGTGGCACCGAACACTGAAGCTTTCTTT. Its protein is CSVAPNTEAFF.

The chain couples TRBV7-2 to TRBJ2-1; TRBD1 aligns across 7 bases. Germline V gene data show CDR1 as SGHTA and CDR2 as FQGNSA. V dropped 1 base and J dropped 1; count of bases not matched to a gene: 4. CDR3 length equals 16 residues. The CDR3 loop is CASSLGGTASYNEQFF. The CDR3 coding sequence is TGTGCCAGCAGCTTAGGGGGGACAGCATCCTACAATGAGCAGTTCTTC.

This clone was counted once. This sequence joins TRBV5-1 and TRBJ1-4; unclear D gene. Germline lookup yields CDR1 SGHRS and CDR2 YFSETQ. Trimming pared 5 bases from V and 0 bases from J, leaving 11 bases between. The CDR3 loop spans 15 amino acids. This chain's CDR3 is CASSRTTATNEKLFF. Written as DNA, the CDR3 is TGCGCCAGCAGTCGGACTACTGCAACTAATGAAAAACTGTTTTTT.

The rearrangement links TRBV4-1 to TRBJ2-5, with D possibly TRBD2 on 6 matching bases. Germline V gives CDR1 MGHRA, CDR2 YSYEKL. CDR3 length: 14 residues. Between the trimmed V and J ends, which lost 1 base and 2 bases, there was a span of 8 bases. CDR3 DNA: TGCGCCAGCAGCCAAGTCGGGGGACAAGAGACCCAGTACTTC. Amino acids: CASSQVGGQETQYF.

The chain combines TRBV5-6 with TRBJ1-1; maybe TRBD1 (6 bases). Trimming took off 7 bases at V and 0 bases at J, with 13 bases between the two ends. This CDR3 contains 14 residues. Germline CDR1 reads SGHDT; CDR2 reads YYEEEE. CDR3 DNA: TGTGCCAGCCTTCTTTGGACAGTGAACACTGAAGCTTTCTTT. It codes for CASLLWTVNTEAFF.

A single count supports this clone. This chain uses TRBV4-2 with TRBJ2-7; a possible D gene is TRBD1 (6 bases). CDR1 LGHNA and CDR2 YNFKEQ come from the germline V gene. Between the trimmed V and J ends, which lost 4 bases and 6 bases, there was a span of 16 bases. CDR3 length: 14 amino acids. CDR3 nucleotides: TGTGCCAGCAGCCTTACAAATACAGGGCGCGAGCAGTACTTC. This translates into CASSLTNTGREQYF.

The V and J genes are TRBV3-1 (or the pseudogene TRBV3-2) and TRBJ2-1; D perhaps matches TRBD2 (6 bases). This CDR3 has 17 residues. The germline V gene encodes CDR1 LGHDT and CDR2 YNNKEL (reference sequence). V shed 3 bases and J shed 8 bases, with 23 bases lying between them. The CDR3 nucleotides are TGTGCCAGCAGCCAGCTTTTGGGGGACTTGGCCCCGTATGAGCAGTTCTTC. Protein sequence: CASSQLLGDLAPYEQFF.

The chain uses TRBV6-2 or TRBV6-3 and TRBJ2-1; D call uncertain. V lost 0 bases to trimming and J lost 4 bases, with 7 bases between them. The CDR3 spans 14 residues. Germline CDR1 reads MNHEY; CDR2 reads SVGEGT. The CDR3 nucleotides read TGTGCCAGCAGTTACTCGAGCACGTACAATGAGCAGTTCTTC. Its protein product is CASSYSSTYNEQFF.

This clone appeared a single time. The V and J genes are TRBV7-9 and TRBJ2-3; no definite D call. The CDR3 is 14 residues long. Germline V gives CDR1 SEHNR, CDR2 FQNEAQ (reference sequence). Trimming took 5 bases from V and 6 from J, leaving 15 bases between them. CDR3: CASSPGVAVDTQYF. Here the CDR3 DNA reads TGTGCCAGCAGCCCCGGAGTCGCGGTGGATACGCAGTATTTT. The complete variable domain, with remaining parts taken from reference TRBV7-9 and TRBJ2-3, reads DTGVSQNPRHKITKRGQNVTFRCDPISEHNRLYWYRQTLGQGPEFLTYFQNEAQLEKSRLLSDRFSAERPKGSFSTLEIQRTEQGDSAMYLCASSPGVAVDTQYFGPGTRLTVL.

The sample holds many counts of this clone. The chain uses TRBV6-5 and TRBJ1-1, with 8 bases matching TRBD1. Trimming at V came to 6 bases and at J to 5 bases, leaving 8 bases not matched to a gene. The CDR3 runs 14 residues. The germline V gene has CDR1 MNHEY and CDR2 SVGAGI. CDR3 coding DNA: TGTGCCAGCAGCAGGGGGCTTGAGGGGACTGAAGCTTTCTTT. This encodes CASSRGLEGTEAFF.

This sequence joins TRBV4-1 and TRBJ2-1, with D unresolved. This CDR3 has 12 residues. Trimming stripped 4 bases from V and 7 bases from J, with 8 bases between. CDR1 and CDR2 (germline): MGHRA, YSYEKL. CDR3 residues: CASSPGANEQFF. The DNA of the CDR3 is TGCGCCAGCAGCCCCGGTGCGAATGAGCAGTTCTTC.

In nucleotides, the CDR3 is TGTGCCATCAGTGAAGGTCAGGGGGCTAACTATGGCTACACCTTC. Its translation is CAISEGQGANYGYTF. The chain has TRBV10-3 and TRBJ1-2; 7 positions match TRBD1. Losses at the gene ends were 3 bases for V and 0 bases for J; bases not matched to a gene: 4. CDR3 length: 15 amino acids. Germline-derived CDR1 and CDR2 are ENHRY and SYGVKD.

The chain combines TRBV30 with TRBJ1-1; D unresolved. Trimming removed 5 bases at V and 2 bases at J, with 9 bases between. Germline CDR1 is GTSNPN and CDR2 is SVGIG (reference sequence). The CDR3 consists of 12 residues. The DNA for the CDR3 is TGTGCCTGGGGCCCGGGAAACACTGAAGCTTTCTTT. It is translated as CAWGPGNTEAFF.

Comment on this clone: The junction departs from germline at one end; a sequencing error may be responsible. The CDR3 nucleotides read TGCGCCAGCAGCTTCGGAGGTGGAGACACCATATATTTT. This sequence encodes CASSFGGGDTIYF. V and J are TRBV5-1 and TRBJ1-3, with D unclear. Germline assignment: CDR1 SGHRS and CDR2 YFSETQ. This CDR3 has 13 amino acids.

This chain joins TRBV5-1 and TRBJ1-2, with D perhaps matching TRBD1 (5 bases). V lost 5 bases, J lost 0 bases, and 11 bases lay in between. CDR1 and CDR2 (germline): SGHRS, YFSETQ. The CDR3 runs to 14 residues. The CDR3 here is CASRVRAANYGYTF. CDR3 sequence (DNA): TGCGCCAGCAGAGTCAGGGCGGCTAACTATGGCTACACCTTC.

V and J are TRBV10-3 and TRBJ1-6; D is unresolved. Germline CDR1 and CDR2: ENHRY and SYGVKD. Trimming took off 4 bases at V and 7 bases at J, with 11 bases between the two ends. This CDR3 spans 14 amino acids. The CDR3 here is CAISGREVNSPLHF. The CDR3 DNA reads TGTGCCATCAGTGGAAGGGAGGTCAATTCACCCCTCCACTTT.

The table lists this clone with a few counts. This sequence joins TRBV27 and TRBJ1-6, with TRBD1 identical over 9 bases. The CDR3 totals 14 residues. V trimming: 3 bases; J trimming: 7 bases; junction bases outside the gene matches: 1. Germline V gene sequence: CDR1 MNHEY, CDR2 SMNVEV (reference sequence). CDR3: CASSFGTGNSPLHF. For the CDR3, the DNA is TGTGCCAGCAGTTTTGGGACAGGGAATTCACCCCTCCACTTT.

The V gene is TRBV27, the J gene TRBJ2-1; weak D call: TRBD2 (5 bases). V dropped 3 bases and J dropped 6 bases, with 12 bases sitting between them. The CDR3 spans 14 residues. Per the germline V gene, CDR1 is MNHEY and CDR2 is SMNVEV (reference sequence). DNA for the CDR3: TGTGCCAGCAGTTTCAGTCGTCGGGGCAATGAGCAGTTCTTC. This translates into CASSFSRRGNEQFF.

Only one count was recorded for this clone. The chain is built from TRBV30 and TRBJ2-7, with D unresolved. Germline V gene lookup returns CDR1 GTSNPN and CDR2 SVGIG (reference sequence). The CDR3 covers 13 residues. Trimming took 0 bases from V and 3 from J, leaving 9 bases between them. CDR3 loop: CAWSVHTIYEQYF. The CDR3 DNA reads TGTGCCTGGAGTGTACACACAATCTACGAGCAGTACTTC.

V is TRBV9 and J is TRBJ1-1; D gene uncertain. Germline V CDR1 and CDR2: SGDLS, YYNGEE. CDR3 length: 11 amino acids. Trimming took 4 bases from V and 8 from J, leaving 9 bases between them. The CDR3: CASSPQQEAFF. The CDR3 DNA is TGTGCCAGCAGCCCCCAACAGGAAGCTTTCTTT. The whole variable domain, filled in from reference TRBV9 and TRBJ1-1, reads DSGVTQTPKHLITATGQRVTLRCSPRSGDLSVYWYQQSLDQGLQFLIQYYNGEERAKGNILERFSAQQFPDLHSELNLSSLELGDSALYFCASSPQQEAFFGQGTRLTVV.